Listed here are 12 T cell receptor beta chains from one sample, sequenced in a study of regulatory T cells in long-lasting Graves disease. Time point reported: newly diagnosed GD, antithyroid drugs for less than 3 months. Following extraction of RNA from PBMCs, that RNA was used to make the TCR library. Sequencing libraries for TCR beta were prepared with iRepertoire HTBI primers and Arm-PCR of CDR3 regions. TCRdb itself ran the multiplex PCR reads through MiXCR, one entry per CDR3 protein. The data contain roughly 520,000 distinct CDR3 sequences, about 11% of them singletons. Separately, the same data were catalogued under a study of T cells in Graves' hyperthyroidism and ophthalmopathy.

Source: peripheral blood mononuclear cells (PBMCs), taken at new diagnosis, from a patient treated with antithyroid drugs. These receptors all come from a woman between 25 and 40 years old with Graves disease.

The gene calls are TRBV6-4 and TRBJ2-7, with D possibly matching TRBD2 (5 bases). V was trimmed by 0 bases and J by 4 bases, leaving 19 bases between them. CDR3 length equals 17 residues. The germline V gene encodes CDR1 MRHNA and CDR2 SNTAGT. This CDR3 is CASSDSKGSPRLYEQYF. CDR3 coding DNA: TGTGCCAGCAGTGACTCGAAAGGGAGCCCTCGATTATACGAGCAGTACTTC.

This clonotype was detected only a few times. This rearrangement joins TRBV7-9 to TRBJ1-1, with TRBD1 matching over 8 bases. This CDR3 has 17 amino acids. Trimming at V came to 10 bases and at J to 1 base, leaving 17 bases not matched to a gene. Looked up from germline, CDR1 is SEHNR and CDR2 is FQNEAQ (reference sequence). This CDR3 is CATRPPSGQGRNTEAFF. In DNA form, the CDR3 reads TGTGCCACGCGACCACCCTCCGGACAGGGTAGGAACACTGAAGCTTTCTTT.

V usage is TRBV6-2 or TRBV6-3 and J usage is TRBJ1-4, with D unresolved. This CDR3 has 10 amino acids. V lost 7 bases to trimming and J lost 7 bases, with 4 bases between them. Per germline, CDR1 MNHEY and CDR2 SVGEGT. The CDR3 DNA sequence: TGTGCCAGCATGGGTGAAAAACTGTTTTTT. It is translated as CASMGEKLFF.

The V and J genes are TRBV7-8 and TRBJ2-1; possibly TRBD1 for D (6 bases). Germline V gene sequence: CDR1 SGHVS, CDR2 FQNEAQ. The CDR3 spans 15 residues. CDR3 region: CASGGGYHSYNEQFF. The CDR3 coding sequence is TGTGCTAGTGGGGGCGGATACCACTCCTACAATGAGCAGTTCTTC.

A note on this clonotype: A far larger clone is one base from this, pointing to a likely read error. The chain recombines TRBV11-2 with TRBJ2-7, with D possibly being TRBD2 (6 bases). Germline V gene data show CDR1 as SGHAT and CDR2 as FQNNGV. The CDR3 length is 15 residues. Trimming removed 6 bases from V and 3 bases from J, with 18 bases in between. The CDR3 loop reads CASSDSPPGVYEQYF. The CDR3 coding sequence is TGTGCCAGCAGTGATAGCCCCCCGGGGGTCTACGAGCAGTACTTC. Full variable domain (rest looked up from reference TRBV11-2 and TRBJ2-7): EAGVAQSPRYKIIEKRQSVAFWCNPISGHATLYWYQQILGQGPKLLIQFQNNGVVDDSQLPKDRFSAERLKGVDSTLKIQPAKLEDSAVYLCASSDSPPGVYEQYFGPGTRLTVT.

On this clonotype: A single base is all that separates this from a far larger clone, so a read error is likely. The chain employs TRBV2 and TRBJ2-3; 11 nucleotides align to TRBD1. The end of the DNA fits TRBJ2-1 better, so the J call may be wrong. The CDR3 is made up of 12 amino acids. Germline V gives CDR1 SNHLY, CDR2 FYNNEI. As DNA, the CDR3 is TGTGCCACCACGGGACAGGGGGATAAGCAGTTCTTC. It translates to CATTGQGDKQFF.

The chain has TRBV27 and TRBJ1-6; tentatively, D is TRBD1 (6 bases). Germline CDR1 is MNHEY and CDR2 is SMNVEV (reference sequence). Trimming left V 4 bases short and J 10 bases short, with 20 bases between. The CDR3 spans 16 residues. The CDR3 sequence is CASSSLGARGTSPLHF. In DNA form, the CDR3 reads TGTGCCAGCAGTTCATTAGGGGCAAGGGGGACGTCACCCCTCCACTTT.

This chain connects TRBV15 to TRBJ2-1, with TRBD2 matching over 7 bases. Trimming took 1 base from V and 3 from J; bases not matched to a gene: 6. The CDR3 is 16 residues long. Germline V CDR1 and CDR2: LNHNV, YYDKDF (reference sequence). CDR3 region: CATSRVREADYNEQFF. The CDR3 DNA follows: TGTGCCACCAGCAGAGTCCGGGAGGCGGACTACAATGAGCAGTTCTTC.

This clonotype occurred many times. The chain carries TRBV6-5 and TRBJ2-7; weak D call: TRBD1 (6 bases). The V and J ends lost 0 bases and 4 bases respectively, with 16 bases between them. In germline, CDR1 is MNHEY, CDR2 SVGAGI. The CDR3 sequence is 16 residues long. The CDR3 region is CASSYSMAGDGYEQYF. The CDR3 DNA reads as TGTGCCAGCAGTTACTCGATGGCAGGGGACGGGTACGAGCAGTACTTC.

On this clonotype: With a much larger clone just one base away, this may be a read error. Since no conserved phenylalanine or tryptophan closes the CDR3, a read error is the likely cause. This sequence joins TRBV20-1 and TRBJ1-2; unclear D gene. Germline CDR1 DFQATT, CDR2 SNEGSKA (reference sequence). Trimming took 4 bases from V and 2 from J, leaving 11 bases between them. The CDR3 consists of 13 residues. In DNA, the CDR3 is TGCAGTGCTATGGGCGGCGCGAACTATGGCTACACCTTA. This codes for CSAMGGANYGYTL.

This clonotype was seen many times. The chain has TRBV24-1 and TRBJ2-2; a possible D gene is TRBD2 (6 bases). The V end was cut by 4 bases, the J end by 1 base, with 9 bases between. Germline CDR1 and CDR2: KGHDR and SFDVKD. The CDR3 spans 15 residues. For the CDR3, the DNA is TGTGCCACCAGTGAAACGGGGGTGAACACCGGGGAGCTGTTTTTT. This encodes CATSETGVNTGELFF.

The chain couples TRBV10-3 to TRBJ2-1; TRBD2 matches 11 bases. Germline V lookup: CDR1 ENHRY, CDR2 SYGVKD. V shed 3 bases and J 8 bases; nucleotides not matched to a gene: 6. This CDR3 contains 15 residues. This CDR3 reads CAISDRGTSGDEQFF. CDR3 DNA sequence: TGTGCCATCAGTGATCGCGGGACTAGCGGCGATGAGCAGTTCTTC.